This TCR beta chain came from a study of Ad26.COV2.S vaccination and SARS-CoV-2 variants. Comments on this clone: Its antigen is not identified.

V lost 2 bases and J lost 0, with 11 bases in between. The CDR3 runs to 16 residues. The germline V gene has CDR1 SGHTA and CDR2 FQGTGA. The sample's treatment: about 20 received Ad26.COV2.S at low or high dose, single or two shots; about 5 received placebo; per-sample allocation not given. At day 63 after the first vaccine or placebo injection, samples were drawn. Study-wide results and caveats: TCR breadth and depth analyses may have underestimated total T cell responses.

Clones were read by immunoSEQ multiplex PCR, and TCRdb kept only the in-frame ones, dropping some. There are about 440,000 clones in the sample; around 91% occur only once, and roughly 4.3% lies in the top ten. The sequence was obtained from a person aged 18-65 years who received the Ad26.COV2.S COVID-19 vaccine or a placebo. The sequenced sample was peripheral blood, obtained in a trial of Ad26.COV2.S vaccine versus placebo. The chain couples TRBV7-3 to TRBJ2-1; the D gene is possibly TRBD2 (6 bases). The CDR3 here is CASSLAGTSSYNEQFF. DNA of the CDR3: TGTGCCAGCAGCTTAGCGGGAACGAGCTCCTACAATGAGCAGTTCTTC.